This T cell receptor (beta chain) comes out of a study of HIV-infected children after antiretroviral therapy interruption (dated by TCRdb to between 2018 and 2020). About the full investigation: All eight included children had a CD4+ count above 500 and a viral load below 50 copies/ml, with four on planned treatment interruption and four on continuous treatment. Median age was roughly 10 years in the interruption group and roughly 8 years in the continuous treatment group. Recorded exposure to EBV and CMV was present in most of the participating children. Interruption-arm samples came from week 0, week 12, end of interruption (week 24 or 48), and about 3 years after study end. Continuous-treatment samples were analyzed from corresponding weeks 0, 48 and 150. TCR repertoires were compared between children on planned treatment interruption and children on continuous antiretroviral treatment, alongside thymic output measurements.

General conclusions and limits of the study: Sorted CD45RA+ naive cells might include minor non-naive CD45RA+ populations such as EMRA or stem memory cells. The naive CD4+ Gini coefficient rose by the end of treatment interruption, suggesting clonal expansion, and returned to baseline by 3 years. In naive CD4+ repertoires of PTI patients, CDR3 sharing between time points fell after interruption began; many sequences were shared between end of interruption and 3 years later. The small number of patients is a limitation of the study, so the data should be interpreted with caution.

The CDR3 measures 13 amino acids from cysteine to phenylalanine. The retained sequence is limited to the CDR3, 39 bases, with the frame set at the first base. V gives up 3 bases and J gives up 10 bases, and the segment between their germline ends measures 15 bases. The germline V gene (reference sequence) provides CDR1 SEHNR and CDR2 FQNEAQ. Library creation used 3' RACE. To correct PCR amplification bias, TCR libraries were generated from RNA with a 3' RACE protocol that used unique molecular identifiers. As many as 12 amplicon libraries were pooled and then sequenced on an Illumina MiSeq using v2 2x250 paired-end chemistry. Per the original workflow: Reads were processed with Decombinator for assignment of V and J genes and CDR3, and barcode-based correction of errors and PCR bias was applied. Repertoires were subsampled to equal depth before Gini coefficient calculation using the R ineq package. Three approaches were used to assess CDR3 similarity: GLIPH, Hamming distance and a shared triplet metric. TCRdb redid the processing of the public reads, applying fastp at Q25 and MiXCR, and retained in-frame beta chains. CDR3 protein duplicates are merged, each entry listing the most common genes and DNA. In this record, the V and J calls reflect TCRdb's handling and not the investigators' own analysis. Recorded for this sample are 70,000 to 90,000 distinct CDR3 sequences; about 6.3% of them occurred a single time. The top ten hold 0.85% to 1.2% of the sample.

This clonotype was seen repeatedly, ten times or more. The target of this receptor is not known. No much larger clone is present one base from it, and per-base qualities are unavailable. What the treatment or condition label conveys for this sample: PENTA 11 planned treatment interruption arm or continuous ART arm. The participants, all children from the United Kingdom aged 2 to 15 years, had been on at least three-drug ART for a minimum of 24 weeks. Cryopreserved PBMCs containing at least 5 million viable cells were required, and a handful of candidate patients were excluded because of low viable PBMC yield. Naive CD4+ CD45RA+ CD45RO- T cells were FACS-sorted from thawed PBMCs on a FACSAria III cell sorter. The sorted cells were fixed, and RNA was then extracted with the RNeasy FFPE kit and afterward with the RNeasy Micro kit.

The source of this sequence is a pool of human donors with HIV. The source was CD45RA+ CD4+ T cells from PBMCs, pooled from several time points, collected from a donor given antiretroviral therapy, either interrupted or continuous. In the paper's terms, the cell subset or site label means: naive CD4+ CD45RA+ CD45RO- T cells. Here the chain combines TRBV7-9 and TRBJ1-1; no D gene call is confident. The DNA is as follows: TGTGCCAGCAGCTTGGGTGAACAGCTGGGAGCTTTCTTT. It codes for CASSLGEQLGAFF.